The 7 T cell receptor beta chains in this list originate from one sample, sequenced in a study of blood T cell repertoires in COVID-19. Sequencing used immunoSEQ multiplex PCR; TCRdb keeps in-frame clones, though not all of them. This table has some 200,000 clones, roughly nine tenths appearing once. Sample: peripheral blood. The receptors shown here come from a woman aged 55-70 years with COVID-19, enrolled during active disease.

This clone came up many times. The genes are TRBV19 and TRBJ2-7, with TRBD1 as a possible D gene (5 bases). The V and J ends lost 4 bases and 0 bases respectively, with 13 bases between them. Germline V gene data show CDR1 as LNHDA and CDR2 as SQIVND (reference sequence). CDR3 length equals 15 residues. CDR3 protein: CASSSYRSSSYEQYF. CDR3 DNA: TGTGCCAGTAGTAGTTACAGGTCAAGCTCCTACGAGCAGTACTTC.

V gene TRBV6-2 or TRBV6-3 combines with J gene TRBJ2-1; TRBD2 aligns across 12 bases. The germline V gene has CDR1 MNHEY and CDR2 SVGEGT. V lost 6 bases and J lost 8; bases outside the gene matches: 8. This CDR3 is built from 15 residues. CDR3 region: CASSLPTSGRYEQFF. The CDR3 DNA is TGTGCCAGCAGCCTCCCCACTAGCGGGAGGTATGAGCAGTTCTTC.

The rearrangement links TRBV5-4 to TRBJ2-7; a possible D gene is TRBD1 (6 bases). CDR3 length: 13 residues. With 2 bases removed from V and 1 base from J, the gap between germline ends came to 7 bases. CDR1 is SGHNT and CDR2 is YYREEE in the germline V gene (reference sequence). CDR3 DNA sequence: TGTGCCAGCAGCTTTACAGGGTCCTACGAGCAGTACTTC. It is translated as CASSFTGSYEQYF. Together with reference TRBV5-4 and TRBJ2-7, the CDR3 gives the full variable domain: ETGVTQSPTHLIKTRGQQVTLRCSSQSGHNTVSWYQQALGQGPQFIFQYYREEENGRGNFPPRFSGLQFPNYSSELNVNALELDDSALYLCASSFTGSYEQYFGPGTRLTVT.

The gene calls are TRBV28 and TRBJ2-7; tentatively, D is TRBD2 (6 bases). Germline-derived CDR1 and CDR2 are MDHEN and SYDVKM. This CDR3 is built from 16 residues. V dropped 3 bases and J dropped 5 bases, with 20 bases sitting between them. CDR3 in DNA: TGTGCCAGCAGTTTGGCCCCTGGCGCCGGGGGAGACGAGCAGTACTTC. This translates into CASSLAPGAGGDEQYF.

The chain has TRBV7-2 and TRBJ2-2; 9 bases map to TRBD1. Germline V gives CDR1 SGHTA, CDR2 FQGNSA. The CDR3 has 16 amino acids. After removal of 6 bases from V and 4 bases from J, the junction contained 9 bases not matched to a gene. CDR3: CASRSTGGAGTGELFF. The CDR3 region has the DNA TGTGCCAGCAGGTCTACAGGGGGCGCCGGCACCGGGGAGCTGTTTTTT.

The chain recombines TRBV3-1 (or the pseudogene TRBV3-2) with TRBJ2-7; D remains unclear. Germline V gene data show CDR1 as LGHDT and CDR2 as YNNKEL (reference sequence). V dropped 4 bases and J dropped 4 bases, with 11 bases sitting between them. CDR3 length: 13 amino acids. Written as DNA, the CDR3 is TGTGCCAGCAGCCTCAGAGTCGGGTACGAGCAGTACTTC. This gives the protein CASSLRVGYEQYF.

The rearrangement links TRBV6-5 to TRBJ1-2; D unclear. The CDR3 is 16 residues long. Trimming took off 4 bases at V and 8 bases at J, with 23 bases between the two ends. Germline V gene sequence: CDR1 MNHEY, CDR2 SVGAGI. The CDR3 reads CASSFLNVDILKGYTF. Here the CDR3 DNA reads TGTGCCAGCAGTTTTCTCAACGTTGACATCCTAAAAGGCTACACCTTC.